Below are 6 T cell receptor beta chains sequenced from a single sample in a study of tumor and adjacent non-tumor tissue in lung cancer. A modified ARM-PCR protocol with three rounds of nested PCR amplified TCRbeta. MiXCR was run by TCRdb on the multiplex PCR reads, yielding one entry per CDR3 protein. The top ten hold about a fifth of the sample, which has fewer than 90,000 distinct CDR3 sequences, approximately 73% seen once. This sample's RNA came from whole unsorted tissue. More than 3 cm separated this lung sample from the edge of the tumor. Material for sequencing was distant non-tumor lung tissue. Every receptor here comes from a woman aged 45-60 years with non-small cell lung cancer.

Worth noting for this clonotype: Likely a read error: the CDR3 ends without its conserved phenylalanine or tryptophan. The limits of the CDR3 on the DNA are not certain, so only TCRdb's listed CDR3 is given. CDR3 in amino acids: CASSLLAGLNEQFY. The chain uses TRBV7-8 and TRBJ2-1; the D call TRBD2 from the table was never checked on the DNA. From germline, CDR1 is SGHVS and CDR2 FQNEAQ. A total of 14 residues make up the CDR3, ends included.

In the case of this clonotype: The junction does not match germline at one end; this may be a read error. This rearrangement joins TRBV11-2 to TRBJ2-2; either TRBD1 or TRBD2 may supply D (5 bases each). The CDR3 runs to 16 residues. Germline V gene data show CDR1 as SGHAT and CDR2 as FQNNGV. The CDR3 sequence is CASSQPQQGNDGELFF. The CDR3 coding sequence is TGTGCCAGCAGCCAGCCCCAGCAGGGTAACGACGGGGAGCTGTTCTTT.

The rearrangement links TRBV12-3 or TRBV12-4 to TRBJ2-7; TRBD2 matches at 7 bases. Germline trimming cut 3 bases from V and 3 bases from J; bases unmatched to any gene: 17. CDR3 length: 18 residues. The CDR3 protein is CASSLGRILTSVVYEQYF. The CDR3 DNA follows: TGTGCCAGCAGTTTGGGCAGGATTTTAACTAGCGTTGTCTACGAGCAGTACTTC.

In its sample, this clonotype was seen once. A junction boundary mismatches the germline segment, possibly from a read error. This chain joins TRBV6-6 and TRBJ2-1, with 9 bases lining up with TRBD2. Germline CDR1 is MNHNY and CDR2 is SVGAGI (reference sequence). This CDR3 contains 16 residues. The CDR3 nucleotides read TGTGCCAGCAGAACCGGGGGCCTAGCGGGAAACAATGAGCAGTTATTC. Amino acid sequence: CASRTGGLAGNNEQLF.

This clonotype appeared once. One end of the junction varies from germline; a read error may be responsible. The genes are TRBV5-4 and TRBJ1-6, with D perhaps matching TRBD1 (5 bases). The CDR3 totals 14 residues. Germline V gene data show CDR1 as SGHNT and CDR2 as YYREEE (reference sequence). The DNA for the CDR3 is TGTGCCAGCAGCTTGGACAAGGGGAATTCACCTCTCCACTTT. The encoded protein is CASSLDKGNSPLHF.

Concerning this clonotype itself: The missing conserved phenylalanine or tryptophan at the end of this CDR3 makes a read error likely. This chain connects TRBV4-1 to TRBJ1-1, with D tentatively TRBD1 (6 bases). This CDR3 is 17 amino acids long. From germline, CDR1 is MGHRA and CDR2 YSYEKL. Trimming cost V 4 bases and J 4 bases, with 22 bases left between them. CDR3 DNA sequence: TGCGCCAGCAGCCCGATCCCCATAATTAGAGGGGGCACTGAAGCTTTCTCT. Its protein product is CASSPIPIIRGGTEAFS.